These 13 T cell receptor beta chains came from one sample sequenced in a study of blood T cell repertoires in COVID-19. Libraries were prepared by immunoSEQ multiplex PCR; TCRdb keeps only in-frame clonotypes and omits some of them. The sample shows roughly 250,000 clones, 65% to 85% of them seen only once. The sequencing input was peripheral blood. These TCRs come from a person aged 65 to 79 with COVID-19, enrolled during active disease.

Written as DNA, the CDR3 is TGTGCCAGCAGCCAAGGACAGGGTATTCGCGAGCAGTACTTC. This encodes CASSQGQGIREQYF. The chain uses TRBV3-1 (or the pseudogene TRBV3-2) and TRBJ2-7; 7 bases line up with TRBD1. The CDR3 consists of 14 residues. V lost 1 base and J lost 6; bases outside the gene matches: 6. Per germline, CDR1 LGHDT and CDR2 YNNKEL (reference sequence).

The J gene is TRBJ2-2, the V gene TRBV6-5; TRBD1 matches 7 bases. The germline V gene has CDR1 MNHEY and CDR2 SVGAGI. After removal of 7 bases from V and 13 bases from J, the junction contained 9 bases not matched to a gene. This CDR3 region has 12 residues. CDR3 sequence: CASTWDRLGLFF. Here the CDR3 DNA reads TGTGCCAGCACTTGGGACAGACTCGGGCTGTTTTTT.

V gene TRBV7-2 combines with J gene TRBJ1-4, with 7 bases fitting TRBD1. Germline CDR1 SGHTA, CDR2 FQGNSA. The CDR3 has 13 residues. V trimming: 8 bases; J trimming: 6 bases; junction bases outside the gene matches: 6. The CDR3, as DNA: TGTGCCAGCTCCAGGGGGAGAGATGAAAAACTGTTTTTT. This codes for CASSRGRDEKLFF.

This chain links TRBV6-1 with TRBJ2-7; 7 nucleotides match TRBD1. The CDR3 length is 15 residues. Looked up from germline, CDR1 is MNHNS and CDR2 is SASEGT. V shed 3 bases and J 7 bases; nucleotides not matched to a gene: 12. The CDR3 DNA reads TGTGCCAGCAGTGACCGACGACAGGGTCTGAGAGAGCAGTACTTC. Its protein product is CASSDRRQGLREQYF.

The chain is built from TRBV2 and TRBJ1-4; D gene unclear. The V end was cut by 3 bases, the J end by 8 bases, with 16 bases between. The germline CDR1 and CDR2 sequences are SNHLY and FYNNEI. The CDR3 loop spans 15 amino acids. DNA of the CDR3: TGTGCCAGCAGTGATCGGGCCTCGGGGTCGGAAAAACTGTTTTTT. This encodes CASSDRASGSEKLFF. The entire variable domain, with the rest obtained from reference TRBV2 and TRBJ1-4, is as follows: EPEVTQTPSHQVTQMGQEVILRCVPISNHLYFYWYRQILGQKVEFLVSFYNNEISEKSEIFDDQFSVERPDGSNFTLKIRSTKLEDSAMYFCASSDRASGSEKLFFGSGTQLSVL.

The CDR3 is CASRPGQHLDTQYF. The DNA of the CDR3 is TGTGCCAGCAGGCCGGGACAACACTTGGATACGCAGTATTTT. The V call is TRBV6-5, the J call TRBJ2-3; D perhaps matches TRBD1 (6 bases). V lost 6 bases and J 6 bases, leaving 16 bases between the germline ends. The germline CDR1 and CDR2 sequences are MNHEY and SVGAGI. The CDR3 loop spans 14 amino acids.

This rearrangement joins TRBV2 to TRBJ1-1, with D tentatively TRBD1 (5 bases). Germline V gene sequence: CDR1 SNHLY, CDR2 FYNNEI. Trimming stripped 4 bases from V and 3 bases from J, with 9 bases between. This CDR3 comprises 13 residues. CDR3 sequence reads: CASSGTIYTEAFF. CDR3 in DNA: TGTGCCAGCAGTGGGACAATTTACACTGAAGCTTTCTTT. Complete variable domain (other parts from reference TRBV2 and TRBJ1-1): EPEVTQTPSHQVTQMGQEVILRCVPISNHLYFYWYRQILGQKVEFLVSFYNNEISEKSEIFDDQFSVERPDGSNFTLKIRSTKLEDSAMYFCASSGTIYTEAFFGQGTRLTVV.

This clone occurred once. J is TRBJ2-3 and V is TRBV4-3, with a tentative D call TRBD1 (5 bases). There are 16 residues in the CDR3. Germline lookup yields CDR1 LGHNA and CDR2 YSLEER. Trimming removed 1 base at V and 5 bases at J, with 16 bases between. The chain's CDR3 is CASSQGGARTLDTQYF. The CDR3 nucleotides are TGCGCCAGCAGCCAAGGGGGTGCTCGGACATTAGATACGCAGTATTTT.

This clone was seen more than once but under ten times. This chain links TRBV2 with TRBJ1-1, with a weak D call TRBD1 (5 bases). CDR1 is SNHLY, CDR2 FYNNEI, per germline. CDR3 length equals 15 residues. V lost 4 bases, J lost 3 bases, and 15 bases lay in between. The CDR3 is CASSVGEGRYTEAFF. In DNA, the CDR3 is TGTGCCAGCAGTGTAGGGGAGGGCCGCTACACTGAAGCTTTCTTT.

As concerns this clone: The same CDR3 can be traced to other DNA sequences in this sample. The rearrangement joins TRBV7-2 to TRBJ1-1, with a weak D call TRBD1 (5 bases). CDR1 and CDR2 from the germline V gene are SGHTA and FQGNSA. V was pared by 5 bases and J by 2 bases, with 15 bases between. The CDR3 consists of 15 residues. CDR3 loop: CASSLRQGGNTEAFF. Written as DNA, the CDR3 is TGTGCCAGCAGCCTCCGCCAGGGCGGTAACACTGAAGCTTTCTTT. The full variable domain, completed using reference TRBV7-2 and TRBJ1-1, is GAGVSQSPSNKVTEKGKDVELRCDPISGHTALYWYRQSLGQGLEFLIYFQGNSAPDKSGLPSDRFSAERTGGSVSTLTIQRTQQEDSAVYLCASSLRQGGNTEAFFGQGTRLTVV.

This clone showed up just a few times. V is TRBV9 and J is TRBJ1-3; unclear D gene. CDR1 is SGDLS, CDR2 YYNGEE, per germline. The CDR3 runs 14 residues. Trimming pared 1 base from V and 8 bases from J, leaving 13 bases between. The DNA for the CDR3 is TGTGCCAGCAGCGTAAGCGCCTGGATGGACACCATATATTTT. Its protein is CASSVSAWMDTIYF.

The V and J genes are TRBV7-9 and TRBJ1-4; D gene ambiguous. Germline loops: CDR1 SEHNR, CDR2 FQNEAQ (reference sequence). Trimming left V 8 bases short and J 0 bases short, with 13 bases between. The CDR3 is made up of 15 amino acids. CDR3 sequence: CASRAVAATNEKLFF. DNA of the CDR3: TGTGCCAGCCGCGCCGTTGCTGCAACTAATGAAAAACTGTTTTTT.

This chain connects TRBV5-1 to TRBJ2-7; 7 positions agree with TRBD1. This CDR3 is 15 amino acids long. The germline CDR1 and CDR2 sequences are SGHRS and YFSETQ. The junction had 13 bases not matched to a gene; V was cut back by 4 bases and J by 6 bases. The CDR3 DNA reads as TGCGCCAGCAGCCGGACGTCCGGGACAGCGGCCGAGCAGTACTTC. Its protein is CASSRTSGTAAEQYF.